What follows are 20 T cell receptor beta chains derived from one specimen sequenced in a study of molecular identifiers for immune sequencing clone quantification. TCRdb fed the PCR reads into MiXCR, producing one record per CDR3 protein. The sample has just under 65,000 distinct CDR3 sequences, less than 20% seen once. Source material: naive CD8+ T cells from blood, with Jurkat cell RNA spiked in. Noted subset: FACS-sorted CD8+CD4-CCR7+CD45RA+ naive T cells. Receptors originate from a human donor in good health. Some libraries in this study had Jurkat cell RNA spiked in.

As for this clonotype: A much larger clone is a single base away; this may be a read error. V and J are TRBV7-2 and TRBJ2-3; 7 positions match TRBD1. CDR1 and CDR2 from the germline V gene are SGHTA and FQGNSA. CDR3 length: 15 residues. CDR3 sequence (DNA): TGTGCCAGCAGTACCCCCGGGACAGACACAGTTACGCAGTATTTT. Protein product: CASSTPGTDTVTQYF.

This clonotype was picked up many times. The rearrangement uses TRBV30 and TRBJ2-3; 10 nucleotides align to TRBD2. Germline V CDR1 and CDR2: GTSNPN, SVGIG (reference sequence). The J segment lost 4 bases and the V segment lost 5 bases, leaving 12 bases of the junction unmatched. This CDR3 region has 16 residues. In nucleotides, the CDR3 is TGTGCCTGGGGTCCCCGCCTAGCGGGAGTTGCAGATACGCAGTATTTT. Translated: CAWGPRLAGVADTQYF.

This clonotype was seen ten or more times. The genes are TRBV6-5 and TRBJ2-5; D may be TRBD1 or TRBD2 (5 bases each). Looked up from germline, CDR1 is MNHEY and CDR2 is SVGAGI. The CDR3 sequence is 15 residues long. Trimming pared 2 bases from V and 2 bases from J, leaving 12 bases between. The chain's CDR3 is CASSYGWGWQETQYF. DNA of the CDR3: TGTGCCAGCAGTTACGGATGGGGGTGGCAAGAGACCCAGTACTTC.

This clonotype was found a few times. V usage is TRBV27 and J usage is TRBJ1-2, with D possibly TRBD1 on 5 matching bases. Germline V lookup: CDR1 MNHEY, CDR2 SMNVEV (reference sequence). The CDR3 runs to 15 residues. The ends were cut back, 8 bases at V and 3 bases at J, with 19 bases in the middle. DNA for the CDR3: TGTGCCAGCCTGGGTTTTTCGGGGCGCGACTATGGCTACACCTTC. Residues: CASLGFSGRDYGYTF.

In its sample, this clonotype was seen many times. This CDR3 reads CASSLHPGRENEAFF. In DNA, the CDR3 is TGCGCCAGCAGCCTCCATCCGGGACGAGAAAATGAAGCTTTCTTT. The chain recombines TRBV4-3 with TRBJ1-1; a possible D gene is TRBD1 (5 bases). CDR1 and CDR2 from the germline V gene are LGHNA and YSLEER. This CDR3 has 15 amino acids. V shed 4 bases and J shed 7 bases, with 19 bases lying between them.

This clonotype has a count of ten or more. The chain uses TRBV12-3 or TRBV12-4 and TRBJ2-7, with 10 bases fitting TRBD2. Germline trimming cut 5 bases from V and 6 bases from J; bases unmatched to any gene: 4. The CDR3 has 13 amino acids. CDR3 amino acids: CASSQAGGPEQYF. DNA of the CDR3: TGTGCCAGCAGTCAAGCGGGAGGGCCCGAGCAGTACTTC.

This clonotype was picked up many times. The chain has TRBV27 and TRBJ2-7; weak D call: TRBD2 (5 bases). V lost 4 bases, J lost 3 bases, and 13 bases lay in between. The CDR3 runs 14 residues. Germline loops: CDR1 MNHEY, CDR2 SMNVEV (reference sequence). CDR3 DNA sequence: TGTGCCAGCAGTTACACCGGGAAGTACTACGAGCAGTACTTC. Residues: CASSYTGKYYEQYF.

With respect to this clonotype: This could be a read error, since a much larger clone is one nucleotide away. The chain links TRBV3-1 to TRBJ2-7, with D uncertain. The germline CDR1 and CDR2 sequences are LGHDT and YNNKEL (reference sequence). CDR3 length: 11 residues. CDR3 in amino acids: CASSQIYEQHF. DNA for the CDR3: TGTGCCAGCAGCCAGATTTACGAGCAGCACTTC.

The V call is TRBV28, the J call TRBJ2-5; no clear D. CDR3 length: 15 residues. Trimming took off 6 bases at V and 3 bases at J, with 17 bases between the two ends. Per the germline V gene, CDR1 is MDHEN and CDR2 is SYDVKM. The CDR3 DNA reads TGTGCCAGCAGCTTAAGGCTTATCACTGAAGAGACCCAGTACTTC. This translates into CASSLRLITEETQYF.

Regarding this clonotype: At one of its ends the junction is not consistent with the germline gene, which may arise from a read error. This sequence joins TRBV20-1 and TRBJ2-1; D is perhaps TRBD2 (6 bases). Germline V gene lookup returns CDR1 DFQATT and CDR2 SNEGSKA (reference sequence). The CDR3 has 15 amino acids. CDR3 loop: CSARNLASLYNEQLF. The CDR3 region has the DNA TGCAGTGCTAGGAATCTAGCGAGCCTCTACAATGAGCAGTTATTC.

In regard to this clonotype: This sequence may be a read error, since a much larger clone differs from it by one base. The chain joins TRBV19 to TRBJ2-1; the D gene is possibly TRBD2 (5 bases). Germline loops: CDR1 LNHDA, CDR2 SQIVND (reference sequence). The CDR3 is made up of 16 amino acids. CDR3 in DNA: TGTGCCAGTAGTAAGGAAGTATTGGGAGTTCATGATGAGCTGTTCTTC. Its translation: CASSKEVLGVHDELFF.

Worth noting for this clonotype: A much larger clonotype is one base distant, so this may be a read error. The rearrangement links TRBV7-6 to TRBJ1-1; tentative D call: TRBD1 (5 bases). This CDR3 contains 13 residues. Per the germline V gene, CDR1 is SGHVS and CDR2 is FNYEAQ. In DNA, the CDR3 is TGTGCCAGCAGCTTAGAGCGGGGCACTGAAGCTTACTTT. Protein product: CASSLERGTEAYF.

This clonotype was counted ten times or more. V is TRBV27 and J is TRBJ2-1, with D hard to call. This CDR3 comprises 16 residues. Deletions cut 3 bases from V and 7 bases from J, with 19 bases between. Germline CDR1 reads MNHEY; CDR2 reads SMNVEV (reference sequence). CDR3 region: CASSFIGNVLGNEQFF. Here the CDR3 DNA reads TGTGCCAGCAGTTTTATCGGAAACGTACTTGGGAATGAGCAGTTCTTC.

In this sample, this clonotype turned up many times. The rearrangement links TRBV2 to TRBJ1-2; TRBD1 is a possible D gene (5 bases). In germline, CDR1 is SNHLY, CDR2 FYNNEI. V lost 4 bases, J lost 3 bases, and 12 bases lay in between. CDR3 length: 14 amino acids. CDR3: CASSAGAMDYGYTF. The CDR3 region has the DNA TGTGCCAGCAGTGCCGGGGCAATGGACTATGGCTACACCTTC. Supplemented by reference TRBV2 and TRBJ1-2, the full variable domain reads EPEVTQTPSHQVTQMGQEVILRCVPISNHLYFYWYRQILGQKVEFLVSFYNNEISEKSEIFDDQFSVERPDGSNFTLKIRSTKLEDSAMYFCASSAGAMDYGYTFGSGTRLTVV.

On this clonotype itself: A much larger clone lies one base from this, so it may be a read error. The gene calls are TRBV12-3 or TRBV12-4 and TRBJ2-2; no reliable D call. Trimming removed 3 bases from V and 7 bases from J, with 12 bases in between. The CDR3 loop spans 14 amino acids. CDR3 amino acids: CASSFPAVGGELFF. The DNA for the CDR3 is TGTGCCAGCAGTTTCCCCGCGGTCGGCGGGGAGCTGTTTTTT.

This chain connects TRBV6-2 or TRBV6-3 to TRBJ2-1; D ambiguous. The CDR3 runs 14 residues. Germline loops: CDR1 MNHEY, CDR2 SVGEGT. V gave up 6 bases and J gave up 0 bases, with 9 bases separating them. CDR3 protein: CASRGGSSYNEQFF. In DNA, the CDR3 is TGTGCCAGCAGGGGCGGAAGCTCCTACAATGAGCAGTTCTTC.

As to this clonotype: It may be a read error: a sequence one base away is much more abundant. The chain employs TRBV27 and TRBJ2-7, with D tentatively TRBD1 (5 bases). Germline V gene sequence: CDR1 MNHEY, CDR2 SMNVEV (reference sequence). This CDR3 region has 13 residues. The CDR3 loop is CACRKQTAYEQYF. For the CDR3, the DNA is TGTGCCTGCAGAAAGCAGACAGCCTACGAGCAGTACTTC.

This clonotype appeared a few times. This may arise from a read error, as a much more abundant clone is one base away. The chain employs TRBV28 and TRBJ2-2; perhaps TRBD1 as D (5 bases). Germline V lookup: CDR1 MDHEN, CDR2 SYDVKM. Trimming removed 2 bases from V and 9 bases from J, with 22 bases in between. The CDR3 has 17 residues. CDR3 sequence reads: CASSLISQGSLGRELFF. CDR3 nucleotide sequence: TGTGCCAGCAGTTTAATCTCCCAGGGAAGCCTGGGGAGGGAGCTGTTTTTT.

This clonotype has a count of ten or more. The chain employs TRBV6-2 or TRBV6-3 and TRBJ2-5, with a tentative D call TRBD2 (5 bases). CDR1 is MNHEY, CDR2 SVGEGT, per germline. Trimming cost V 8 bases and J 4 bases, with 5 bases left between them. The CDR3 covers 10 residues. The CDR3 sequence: CASAGETQYF. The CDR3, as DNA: TGTGCCAGCGCGGGAGAGACCCAGTACTTC.

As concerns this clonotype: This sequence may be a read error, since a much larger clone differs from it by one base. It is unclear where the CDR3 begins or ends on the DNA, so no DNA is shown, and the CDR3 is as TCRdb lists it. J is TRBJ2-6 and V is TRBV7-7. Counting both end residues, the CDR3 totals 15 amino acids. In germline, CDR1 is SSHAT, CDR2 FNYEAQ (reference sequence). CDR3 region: CASSPFGSGANVLAF.